This T cell receptor (beta chain) was obtained from a study of T cells in Graves' hyperthyroidism and ophthalmopathy. Overall study findings and caveats: Peripheral blood also featured most of the thyroid clonotypes expanded above 0.001.

This CDR3 region has 16 residues. After removal of 6 bases from V and 6 bases from J, the junction contained 11 bases not matched to a gene. RNA transcripts gave rise to amplified TCR beta CDR3 regions. HTBI primers drove first-round RT-PCR of the TCR CDR3. TCRdb re-called the multiplex PCR reads with MiXCR, one entry per CDR3 protein. The sample contains 300,000 to 400,000 distinct CDR3 sequences, 18% of which appear only once. About this clonotype: The antigen remains undetermined.

Thyroid ultrasound and orbital computed tomography, with clinical symptoms and serum thyroxine and TRAb, informed diagnoses. The sequencing sample was made of blood. The V call is TRBV12-3 or TRBV12-4, the J call TRBJ2-1, with TRBD2 matching 10 bases. The receptor comes from a woman between 45 and 60 years old with Graves' hyperthyroidism. The CDR3 protein is CASSVNLAGEFNEQFF. The CDR3 nucleotides read TGTGCCAGCAGCGTAAATCTAGCGGGGGAATTCAATGAGCAGTTCTTC.